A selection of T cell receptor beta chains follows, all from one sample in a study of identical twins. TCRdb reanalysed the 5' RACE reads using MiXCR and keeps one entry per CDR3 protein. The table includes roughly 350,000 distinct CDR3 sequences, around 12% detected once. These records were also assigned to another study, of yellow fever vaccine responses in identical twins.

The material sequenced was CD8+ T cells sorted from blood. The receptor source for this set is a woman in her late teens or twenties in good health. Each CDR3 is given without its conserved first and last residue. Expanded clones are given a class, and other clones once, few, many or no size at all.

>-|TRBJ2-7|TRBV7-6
ASSRWGGDPYEQY
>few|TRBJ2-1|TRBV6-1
ANSDTAYNEQF
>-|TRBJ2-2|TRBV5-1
ASSLYSGLNTGELF
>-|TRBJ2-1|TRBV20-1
SALAASYNEQF
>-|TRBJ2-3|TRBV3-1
ASSQDLGSRTDTQY
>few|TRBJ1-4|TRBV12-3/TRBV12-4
ASRKTGRDEKLF
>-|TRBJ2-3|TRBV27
ASSPRQGANTDTQY
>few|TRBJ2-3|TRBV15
ATRNVLGGDTDTQY
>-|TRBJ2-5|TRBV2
ASSEVVGEETQY
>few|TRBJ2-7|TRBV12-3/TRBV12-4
ASSLALGRWTYEQY
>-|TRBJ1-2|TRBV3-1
ASSPLTGHSGYT
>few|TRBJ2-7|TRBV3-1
ASSQDPSRGHTDYEQY
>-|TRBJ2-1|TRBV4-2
ASSQPTDFPRSNNEQF
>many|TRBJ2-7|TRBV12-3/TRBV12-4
ASSLGTVYEQY
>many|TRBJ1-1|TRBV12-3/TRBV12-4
ASSQDRTEAF
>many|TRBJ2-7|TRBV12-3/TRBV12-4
ASSLTPSYEQY